These T cell receptor beta chains were read from a single sample in a study of graft-versus-host responses after intestinal transplantation. These receptors' antigens are unknown. Profiling relied on immunoSEQ multiplex PCR, and the TCRdb table lists in-frame clones only, not all of them. The sample has about 99,000 clones, just under 95% seen once. The material was unstimulated CD8+ T cells sorted from spleen or lymph node cells, obtained before transplant. The origin of the receptors is a human donor who was the organ donor for an intestinal transplant. CDR3s include the opening cysteine and the closing phenylalanine or tryptophan. A D gene is named only where the DNA matches it firmly. The size field is filled for only some rows; it gives once, few, many or a size class.

J | V | D | size | CDR3 | DNA
TRBJ2-1 | TRBV13 | NA | NA | CASSFGRELNEQFF | TGTGCCAGCAGCTTTGGTAGGGAGCTCAATGAGCAGTTCTTC
TRBJ2-5 | TRBV5-4 | TRBD2 | NA | CASSPGAGSGGSETQYF | TGTGCCAGCAGCCCGGGGGCGGGTAGCGGGGGATCGGAGACCCAGTACTTC
TRBJ1-1 | TRBV5-4 | NA | NA | CASSFLGSNTEAFF | TGTGCCAGCAGCTTCCTGGGCTCGAACACTGAAGCTTTCTTT
TRBJ2-1 | TRBV4-1 | TRBD2 | NA | CASSQVGTSGNEQFF | TGCGCCAGCAGCCAAGTGGGAACTAGCGGCAATGAGCAGTTCTTC
TRBJ2-5 | TRBV25-1 | NA | NA | CASSEWAQETQYF | TGTGCCAGCAGTGAGTGGGCTCAAGAGACCCAGTACTTC
TRBJ2-3 | TRBV9 | NA | NA | CASSVASSTDTQYF | TGTGCCAGCAGCGTAGCTAGCAGCACAGATACGCAGTATTTT
TRBJ2-3 | TRBV2 | NA | NA | CASSGRVTDTQYF | TGTGCCAGCAGTGGGAGGGTCACAGATACGCAGTATTTT
TRBJ2-3 | TRBV2 | NA | NA | CASSERGDSSTDTQYF | TGTGCCAGCAGTGAAAGAGGGGACTCAAGCACAGATACGCAGTATTTT
TRBJ2-1 | TRBV27 | TRBD1 | NA | CASSPPRGTAYNEQFF | TGTGCCAGCAGCCCACCCAGGGGGACAGCCTACAATGAGCAGTTCTTC
TRBJ2-5 | TRBV7-7 | TRBD2 | NA | CASSEGLALGETQYF | TGTGCTAGCAGCGAGGGACTAGCTCTCGGAGAGACCCAGTACTTC
TRBJ2-1 | TRBV9 | NA | NA | CASSVRQAPYTYNEQFF | TGTGCCAGCAGCGTTAGGCAGGCGCCATATACTTACAATGAGCAGTTCTTC
TRBJ2-3 | TRBV7-6 | NA | NA | CASSPLQVLGADTQYF | TGTGCCAGCAGCCCTTTACAGGTCCTAGGCGCAGATACGCAGTATTTT
TRBJ1-2 | TRBV28 | NA | NA | CASQKEINGYTF | TGTGCCAGCCAGAAGGAGATCAATGGCTACACCTTC
TRBJ1-1 | TRBV25-1 | NA | NA | CASSEFVNTEAFF | TGTGCCAGCAGTGAATTCGTGAACACTGAAGCTTTCTTT
TRBJ2-7 | TRBV5-6 | TRBD2 | NA | CASSLGTSVHEQYF | TGTGCCAGCAGCTTGGGGACTAGTGTCCACGAGCAGTACTTC
TRBJ2-7 | TRBV5-1 | NA | few | CASSATNIGGEQYF | TGCGCCAGCAGCGCGACCAATATAGGGGGCGAGCAGTACTTC
TRBJ2-1 | TRBV27 | TRBD2 | once | CASSSGTSSHYNEQFF | TGTGCCAGCAGTTCAGGGACTAGCAGCCACTACAATGAGCAGTTCTTC
TRBJ2-2 | TRBV6-5 | TRBD2 | once | CASSYNPGGREELFF | TGTGCCAGCAGTTATAATCCGGGAGGGCGTGAGGAGCTGTTTTTT
TRBJ2-1 | TRBV27 | TRBD2 | NA | CASSLFPGMLAGGPSFF | TGTGCCAGCAGTTTATTTCCCGGGATGTTAGCGGGAGGGCCATCATTCTTC
TRBJ2-7 | TRBV4-1 | NA | few | CASSQDDVTGSYEQYF | TGCGCCAGCAGCCAAGATGACGTGACAGGTTCCTACGAGCAGTACTTC
TRBJ1-1 | TRBV9 | TRBD1 | NA | CASSAAWTGEGYTEAFF | TGTGCCAGCAGCGCTGCGTGGACAGGGGAGGGGTACACTGAAGCTTTCTTT
TRBJ2-3 | TRBV9 | NA | NA | CASSVEIEVTTDTQYF | TGTGCCAGCAGCGTAGAAATAGAAGTCACTACAGATACGCAGTATTTT
TRBJ2-1 | TRBV11-3 | NA | NA | CASSFQSAREQFF | TGTGCCAGCAGCTTTCAGAGCGCGCGTGAGCAGTTCTTC
TRBJ1-5 | TRBV28 | NA | NA | CASSFYLGRGLYSNQPQHF | TGTGCCAGCAGTTTCTATCTTGGAAGGGGATTGTATAGCAATCAGCCCCAGCATTTT
TRBJ1-1 | TRBV28 | TRBD1 | once | CASSAIQGFTEAFF | TGTGCCAGCAGTGCCATACAGGGGTTCACTGAAGCTTTCTTT
TRBJ2-5 | TRBV5-6 | TRBD2 | NA | CASSLAGLAGGPGETQYF | TGTGCCAGCAGCTTGGCGGGACTAGCGGGAGGGCCGGGTGAGACCCAGTACTTC
TRBJ2-7 | TRBV7-3 | NA | NA | CASSWGDGGVSSYEQYF | TGTGCCAGCAGCTGGGGGGATGGCGGGGTCAGCTCCTACGAGCAGTACTTC
TRBJ2-6 | TRBV5-1 | NA | NA | CASSFPTGANVLTF | TGCGCCAGCAGCTTTCCCACTGGGGCCAACGTCCTGACTTTC
TRBJ2-2 | TRBV2 | TRBD2 | NA | CASGLAGGQGTGELFF | TGTGCCAGCGGACTAGCGGGGGGGCAGGGCACCGGGGAGCTGTTTTTT
TRBJ2-7 | TRBV30 | TRBD1 | NA | CAWSDGQVHYEQYF | TGTGCCTGGAGCGACGGACAGGTGCACTACGAGCAGTACTTC
TRBJ1-4 | TRBV11-3 | TRBD1 | NA | CASSDRGQSEKLFF | TGTGCCAGCAGCGATAGGGGGCAGAGTGAAAAACTGTTTTTT
TRBJ2-1 | TRBV5-1 | NA | NA | CASSQGSLLNEQFF | TGCGCCAGTTCCCAGGGCAGCCTCCTTAATGAGCAGTTCTTC